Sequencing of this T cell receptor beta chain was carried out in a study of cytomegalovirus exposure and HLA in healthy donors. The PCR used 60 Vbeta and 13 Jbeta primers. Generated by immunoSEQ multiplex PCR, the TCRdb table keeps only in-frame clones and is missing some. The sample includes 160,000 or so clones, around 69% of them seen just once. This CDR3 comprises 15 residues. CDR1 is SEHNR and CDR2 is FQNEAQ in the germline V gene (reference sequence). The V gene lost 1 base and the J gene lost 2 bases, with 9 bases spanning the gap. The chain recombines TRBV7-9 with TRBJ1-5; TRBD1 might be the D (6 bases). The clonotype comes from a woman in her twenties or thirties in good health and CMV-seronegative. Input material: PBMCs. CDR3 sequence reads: CASSLEGGGNQPQHF. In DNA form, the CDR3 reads TGTGCCAGCAGCTTAGAAGGGGGTGGCAATCAGCCCCAGCATTTT.